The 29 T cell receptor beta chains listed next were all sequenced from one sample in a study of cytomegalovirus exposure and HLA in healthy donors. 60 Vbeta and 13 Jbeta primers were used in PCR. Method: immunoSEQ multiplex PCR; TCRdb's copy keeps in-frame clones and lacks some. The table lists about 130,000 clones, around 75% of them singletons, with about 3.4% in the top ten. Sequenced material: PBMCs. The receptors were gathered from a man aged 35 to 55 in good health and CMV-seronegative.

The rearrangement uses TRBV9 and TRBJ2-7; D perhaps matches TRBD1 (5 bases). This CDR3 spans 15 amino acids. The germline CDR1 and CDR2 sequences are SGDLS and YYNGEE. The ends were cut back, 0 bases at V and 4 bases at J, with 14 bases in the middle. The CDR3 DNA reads TGTGCCAGCAGCGTAGTCCCAGGGCCCCGGTACGAGCAGTACTTC. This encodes CASSVVPGPRYEQYF.

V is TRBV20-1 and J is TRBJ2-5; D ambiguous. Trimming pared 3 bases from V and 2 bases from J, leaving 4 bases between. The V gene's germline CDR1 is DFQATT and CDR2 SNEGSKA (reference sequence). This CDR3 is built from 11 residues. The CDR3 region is CSARTQETQYF. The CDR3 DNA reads TGCAGTGCTAGGACTCAAGAGACCCAGTACTTC.

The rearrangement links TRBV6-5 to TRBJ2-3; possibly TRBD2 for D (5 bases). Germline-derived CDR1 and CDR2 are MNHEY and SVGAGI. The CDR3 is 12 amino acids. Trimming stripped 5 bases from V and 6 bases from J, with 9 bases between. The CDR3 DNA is TGTGCCAGCAGTGCTAGCTCCGATACGCAGTATTTT. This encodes CASSASSDTQYF.

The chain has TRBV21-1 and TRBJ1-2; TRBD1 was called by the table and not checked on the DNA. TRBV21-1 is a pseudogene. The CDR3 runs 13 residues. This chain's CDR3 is CASSPWTGRGYTF. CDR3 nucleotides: TGTGCCAGCAGCCCCTGGACAGGGAGGGGCTACACCTTC.

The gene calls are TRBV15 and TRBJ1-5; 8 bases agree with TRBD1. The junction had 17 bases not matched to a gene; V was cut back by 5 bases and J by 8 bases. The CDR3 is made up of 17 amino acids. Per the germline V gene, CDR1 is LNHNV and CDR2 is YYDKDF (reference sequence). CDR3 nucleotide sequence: TGTGCCACCAGCGGGGGCCTGCGGACAGGGAGTTGGGAGCCCCAGCATTTT. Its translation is CATSGGLRTGSWEPQHF.

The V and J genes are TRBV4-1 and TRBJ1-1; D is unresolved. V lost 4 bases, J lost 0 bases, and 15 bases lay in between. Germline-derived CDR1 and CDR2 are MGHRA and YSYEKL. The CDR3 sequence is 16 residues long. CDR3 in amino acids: CASSLVRSPLNTEAFF. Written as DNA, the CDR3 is TGCGCCAGCAGCCTTGTCCGTAGCCCCTTGAACACTGAAGCTTTCTTT.

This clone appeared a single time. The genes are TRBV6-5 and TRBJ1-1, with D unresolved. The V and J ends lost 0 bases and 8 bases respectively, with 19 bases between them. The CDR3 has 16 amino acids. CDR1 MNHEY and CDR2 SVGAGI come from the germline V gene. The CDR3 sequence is CASSYSIQTLGLEAFF. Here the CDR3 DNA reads TGTGCCAGCAGTTACTCGATTCAGACGCTTGGGCTAGAAGCTTTCTTT.

CDR3 sequence: CASSLDRGNQPQHF. DNA of the CDR3: TGTGCCAGCAGTTTGGACAGGGGAAATCAGCCCCAGCATTTT. The chain employs TRBV6-1 and TRBJ1-5; TRBD1 matches 9 bases. V was clipped by 5 bases and J by 4 bases; unmatched bases: 3. The CDR3 runs 14 residues. Germline V gene sequence: CDR1 MNHNS, CDR2 SASEGT.

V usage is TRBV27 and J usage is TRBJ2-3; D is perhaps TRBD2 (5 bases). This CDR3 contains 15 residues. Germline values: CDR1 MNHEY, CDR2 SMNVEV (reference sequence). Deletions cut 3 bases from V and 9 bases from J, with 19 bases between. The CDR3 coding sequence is TGTGCCAGCAGTTTCAGCAGGCGCGGAGGAATAACGCAGTATTTT. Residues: CASSFSRRGGITQYF.

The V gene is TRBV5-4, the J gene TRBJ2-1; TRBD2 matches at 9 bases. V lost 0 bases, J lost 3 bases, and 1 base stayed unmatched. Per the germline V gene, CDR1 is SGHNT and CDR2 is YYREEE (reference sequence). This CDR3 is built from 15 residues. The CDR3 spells CASSLDSGGYNEQFF. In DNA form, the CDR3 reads TGTGCCAGCAGCTTGGATAGCGGGGGCTACAATGAGCAGTTCTTC.

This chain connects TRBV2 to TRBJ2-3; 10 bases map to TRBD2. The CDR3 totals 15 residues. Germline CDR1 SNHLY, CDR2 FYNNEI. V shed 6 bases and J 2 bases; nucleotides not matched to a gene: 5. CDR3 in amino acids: CASRRTSGNTDTQYF. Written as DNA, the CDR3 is TGTGCCAGCAGGCGGACTAGCGGTAACACAGATACGCAGTATTTT.

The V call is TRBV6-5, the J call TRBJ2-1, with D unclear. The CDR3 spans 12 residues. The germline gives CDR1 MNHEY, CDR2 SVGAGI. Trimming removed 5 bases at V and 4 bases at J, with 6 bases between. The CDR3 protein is CASSPGYNEQFF. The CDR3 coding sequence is TGTGCCAGCAGTCCCGGGTACAATGAGCAGTTCTTC.

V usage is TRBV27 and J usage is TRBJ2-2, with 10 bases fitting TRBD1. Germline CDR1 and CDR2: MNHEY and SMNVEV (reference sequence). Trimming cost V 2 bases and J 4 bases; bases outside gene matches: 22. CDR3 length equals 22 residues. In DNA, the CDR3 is TGTGCCAGCAGTTTAAAGTTGTTCGGGACAGGGGTCCGGGGGGTTGGCACCGGGGAGCTGTTTTTT. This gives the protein CASSLKLFGTGVRGVGTGELFF.

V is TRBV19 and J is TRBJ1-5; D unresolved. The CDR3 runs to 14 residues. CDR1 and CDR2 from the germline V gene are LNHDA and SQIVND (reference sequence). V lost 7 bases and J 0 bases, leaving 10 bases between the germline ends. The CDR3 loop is CASTRIYSNQPQHF. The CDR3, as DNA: TGTGCCAGTACGAGGATTTATAGCAATCAGCCCCAGCATTTT.

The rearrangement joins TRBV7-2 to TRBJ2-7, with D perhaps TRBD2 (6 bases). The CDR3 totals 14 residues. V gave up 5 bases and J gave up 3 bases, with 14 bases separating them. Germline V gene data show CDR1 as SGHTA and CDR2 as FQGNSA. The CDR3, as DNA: TGTGCCAGCAGCCTAACTTTCGGGAGCTACGAGCAGTACTTC. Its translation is CASSLTFGSYEQYF. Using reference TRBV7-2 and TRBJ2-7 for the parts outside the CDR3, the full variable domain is GAGVSQSPSNKVTEKGKDVELRCDPISGHTALYWYRQSLGQGLEFLIYFQGNSAPDKSGLPSDRFSAERTGGSVSTLTIQRTQQEDSAVYLCASSLTFGSYEQYFGPGTRLTVT.

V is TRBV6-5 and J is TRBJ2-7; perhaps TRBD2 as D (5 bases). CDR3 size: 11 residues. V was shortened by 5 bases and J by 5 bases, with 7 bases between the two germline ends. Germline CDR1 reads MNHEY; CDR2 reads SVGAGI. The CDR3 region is CASSNGDEQYF. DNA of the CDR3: TGTGCCAGCAGTAACGGGGACGAGCAGTACTTC.

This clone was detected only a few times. The CDR3 DNA reads TGCGCCAGCACCTGGGACAGTGGAAACACCATATATTTT. This gives the protein CASTWDSGNTIYF. The J gene is TRBJ1-3, the V gene TRBV5-1; 7 nucleotides align to TRBD1. The CDR3 loop spans 13 amino acids. V trimming: 6 bases; J trimming: 3 bases; junction bases outside the gene matches: 3. Germline loops: CDR1 SGHRS, CDR2 YFSETQ.

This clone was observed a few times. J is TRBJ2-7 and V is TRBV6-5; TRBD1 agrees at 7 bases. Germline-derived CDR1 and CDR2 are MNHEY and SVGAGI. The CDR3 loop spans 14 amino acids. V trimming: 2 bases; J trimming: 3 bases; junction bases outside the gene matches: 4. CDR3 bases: TGTGCCAGCAGTTACCAAGACAGGGTCTACGAGCAGTACTTC. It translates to CASSYQDRVYEQYF.

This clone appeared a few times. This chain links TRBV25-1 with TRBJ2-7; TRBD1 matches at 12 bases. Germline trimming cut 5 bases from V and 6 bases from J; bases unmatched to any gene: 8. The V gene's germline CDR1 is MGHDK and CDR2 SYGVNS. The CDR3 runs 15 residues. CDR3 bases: TGTGCCAGCAGTCCTGTTGGGACAGGGGGCCTCGAGCAGTACTTC. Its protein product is CASSPVGTGGLEQYF.

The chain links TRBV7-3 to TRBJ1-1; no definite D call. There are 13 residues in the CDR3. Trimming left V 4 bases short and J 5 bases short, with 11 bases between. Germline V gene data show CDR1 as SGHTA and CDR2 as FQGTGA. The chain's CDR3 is CASSSRSRTEAFF. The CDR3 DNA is TGTGCCAGCAGCTCGCGTTCGAGAACTGAAGCTTTCTTT.

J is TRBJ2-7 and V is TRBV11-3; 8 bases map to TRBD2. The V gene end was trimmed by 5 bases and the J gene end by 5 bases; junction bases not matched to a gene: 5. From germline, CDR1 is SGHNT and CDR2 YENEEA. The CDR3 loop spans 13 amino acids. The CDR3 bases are TGTGCCAGCAGCCTCGGACTAGCCAACGAGCAGTACTTC. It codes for CASSLGLANEQYF. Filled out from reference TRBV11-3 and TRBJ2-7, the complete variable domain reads EAGVVQSPRYKIIEKKQPVAFWCNPISGHNTLYWYLQNLGQGPELLIRYENEEAVDDSQLPKDRFSAERLKGVDSTLKIQPAELGDSAVYLCASSLGLANEQYFGPGTRLTVT.

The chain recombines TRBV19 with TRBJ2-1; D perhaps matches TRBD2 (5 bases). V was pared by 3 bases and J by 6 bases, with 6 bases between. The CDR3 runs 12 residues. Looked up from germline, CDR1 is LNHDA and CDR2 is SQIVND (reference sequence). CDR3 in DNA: TGTGCCAGTAGTATGGGAGTCAATGAGCAGTTCTTC. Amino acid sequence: CASSMGVNEQFF. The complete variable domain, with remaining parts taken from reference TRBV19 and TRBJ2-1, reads DGGITQSPKYLFRKEGQNVTLSCEQNLNHDAMYWYRQDPGQGLRLIYYSQIVNDFQKGDIAEGYSVSREKKESFPLTVTSAQKNPTAFYLCASSMGVNEQFFGPGTRLTVL.

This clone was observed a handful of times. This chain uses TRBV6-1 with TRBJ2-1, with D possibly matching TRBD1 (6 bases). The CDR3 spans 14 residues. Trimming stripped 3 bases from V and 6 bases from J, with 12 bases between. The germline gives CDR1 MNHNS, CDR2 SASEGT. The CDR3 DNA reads TGTGCCAGCAGTGAGGGACATTCACGCAATGAGCAGTTCTTC. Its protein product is CASSEGHSRNEQFF.

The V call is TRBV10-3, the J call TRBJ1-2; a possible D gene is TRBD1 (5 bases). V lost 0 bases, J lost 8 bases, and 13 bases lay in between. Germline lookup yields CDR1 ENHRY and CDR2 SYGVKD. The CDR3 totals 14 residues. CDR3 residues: CAISESVRALGYTF. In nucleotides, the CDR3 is TGTGCCATCAGTGAGTCGGTCAGGGCCCTAGGCTACACCTTC.

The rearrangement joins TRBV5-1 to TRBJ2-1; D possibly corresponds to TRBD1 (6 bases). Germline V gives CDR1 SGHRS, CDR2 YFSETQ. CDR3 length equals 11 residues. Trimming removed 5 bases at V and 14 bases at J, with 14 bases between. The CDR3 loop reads CASRGASGEFF. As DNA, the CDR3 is TGCGCCAGCAGGGGGGCAAGCGGCGAGTTCTTC. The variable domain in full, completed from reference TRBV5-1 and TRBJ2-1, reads KAGVTQTPRYLIKTRGQQVTLSCSPISGHRSVSWYQQTPGQGLQFLFEYFSETQRNKGNFPGRFSGRQFSNSRSEMNVSTLELGDSALYLCASRGASGEFFGPGTRLTVL.

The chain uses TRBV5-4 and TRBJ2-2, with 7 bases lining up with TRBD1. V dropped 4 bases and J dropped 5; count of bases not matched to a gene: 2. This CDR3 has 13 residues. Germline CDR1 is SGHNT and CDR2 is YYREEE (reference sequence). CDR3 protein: CASSLGQTGELFF. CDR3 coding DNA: TGTGCCAGCAGCCTGGGACAGACCGGGGAGCTGTTTTTT.

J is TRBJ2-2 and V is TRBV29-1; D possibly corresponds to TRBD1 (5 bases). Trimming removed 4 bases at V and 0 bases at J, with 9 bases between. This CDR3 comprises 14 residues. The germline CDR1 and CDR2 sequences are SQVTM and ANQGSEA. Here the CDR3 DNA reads TGCAGCGTTGCAGACAGAACGAACACCGGGGAGCTGTTTTTT. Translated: CSVADRTNTGELFF.

The CDR3 loop reads CASSYSGTSSYEQYF. The CDR3 coding sequence is TGTGCCAGCAGTTACTCTGGGACTAGCAGCTACGAGCAGTACTTC. The chain combines TRBV6-5 with TRBJ2-7; 9 bases fit TRBD2. Germline V gene lookup returns CDR1 MNHEY and CDR2 SVGAGI. V lost 0 bases, J lost 3 bases, and 3 bases stayed unmatched. There are 15 residues in the CDR3.

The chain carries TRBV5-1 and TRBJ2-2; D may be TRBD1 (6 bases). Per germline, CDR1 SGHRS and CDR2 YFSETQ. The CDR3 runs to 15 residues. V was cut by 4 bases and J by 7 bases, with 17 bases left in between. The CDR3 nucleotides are TGCGCCAGCAGCCTCCGGGTGGGGGCCGACGGGGAGCTGTTTTTT. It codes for CASSLRVGADGELFF.